These T cell receptor beta chains were read from a single sample in a study of T-cell reconstitution after alpha-beta-depleted transplantation in children. TCRdb recomputed calls from the PCR reads with MiXCR, one row per CDR3 protein. The sample records hundreds of thousands of distinct CDR3 sequences, under 20% being singletons. Sample: PBMCs, mostly from graft donor cells, taken 360 days after TCRalphabeta/CD19-depleted stem cell transplant. All receptors derive from a boy younger than two who had a stem cell transplant for Wiskott-Aldrich syndrome, so the T cells may come from the graft donor. The conserved cysteine and the conserved F or W are not part of the CDR3 here. The order of the fields is J gene, V gene, D gene, CDR3 protein. A D gene is named only where the DNA matches it firmly.

TRBJ1-2,TRBV18,NA,ASSPPGRRPYGYT
TRBJ2-3,TRBV6-5,NA,ASSYPLSKDTQY
TRBJ2-5,TRBV6-5,TRBD1,ASSYPNRGGREETQY
TRBJ2-2,TRBV4-1,TRBD1,ASSRPGTGGTGELF
TRBJ2-7,TRBV12-3/TRBV12-4,TRBD2,ASKSVAGGEQY
TRBJ2-1,TRBV4-1,NA,ASSQENPRLGQF
TRBJ2-3,TRBV5-1,NA,ASRGLASTDTQY
TRBJ2-3,TRBV7-2,TRBD2,ASSLRGLAGASILSQSTDTQY
TRBJ1-1,TRBV12-3/TRBV12-4,TRBD1,ASSRGRMNTEAF
TRBJ2-1,TRBV7-2,NA,ASSSSTGRNEQF
TRBJ2-1,TRBV5-1,TRBD2,ASSGLAGNYNEQF
TRBJ2-5,TRBV20-1,NA,SASTQQETQY
TRBJ2-7,TRBV3-1,TRBD1,ASRPGTGPYEQY
TRBJ2-2,TRBV5-1,TRBD2,ASSDLAGGELF
TRBJ2-5,TRBV7-9,NA,ASSLAVGRETQY
TRBJ2-7,TRBV7-9,NA,ASSSRPALDEQY
TRBJ1-5,TRBV3-1,TRBD1,ASSQTPTGGNQPQH
TRBJ1-1,TRBV5-1,NA,ASSLQMNTEAF
TRBJ2-1,TRBV9,TRBD2,ASSSQLPVASGRHNEQF
TRBJ2-1,TRBV21-1,NA,ASSSTDSSYNEQF
TRBJ2-3,TRBV25-1,TRBD2,ASSASGGTDTQY
TRBJ2-5,TRBV4-3,NA,ASSQEGGVHIYQETQY
TRBJ2-2,TRBV5-1,TRBD2,ASSLTSGKNTGELF
TRBJ2-7,TRBV12-3/TRBV12-4,NA,ASSLPGLTAEQY
TRBJ2-1,TRBV6-2/TRBV6-3,TRBD1,ASRLVYRGLNEQF
TRBJ2-3,TRBV4-3,NA,ASSQDNLGLLRGTDTQY
TRBJ2-7,TRBV7-9,NA,ASSLAPARLSYEQY
TRBJ2-5,TRBV27,NA,ASSFYGGRQETQY
TRBJ2-2,TRBV20-1,NA,SAYRVWTGELF
TRBJ1-4,TRBV4-1,TRBD1,ASSPGQGAKKLF
TRBJ1-5,TRBV12-3/TRBV12-4,NA,ASSTGTAGSQPQH
TRBJ1-4,TRBV27,NA,ATLDDGQFNEKLF
TRBJ2-1,TRBV12-3/TRBV12-4,NA,ASSLAKDSPNWREQF
TRBJ2-3,TRBV28,NA,AILDYPTDTQY
TRBJ2-5,TRBV11-2,NA,ASSLAGAQQETQY
TRBJ2-6,TRBV5-1,TRBD1,ASSHPIRDRVGGANVLT
TRBJ2-7,TRBV10-3,TRBD1,AISPGTGGNGY
TRBJ2-1,TRBV20-1,TRBD2,SASFLAGGPNEQF
TRBJ2-7,TRBV10-2,NA,ASRKRRNTYEQY
TRBJ1-1,TRBV18,NA,ASSPRQNTEAF
TRBJ2-7,TRBV20-1,TRBD1,SAIPGTGGFEQY
TRBJ2-3,TRBV20-1,NA,SARAGNTQY
TRBJ2-2,TRBV3-1,NA,ASSQYYQINTGELF
TRBJ2-1,TRBV5-1,TRBD2,ASSLGTSFSYNEQF
TRBJ2-1,TRBV20-1,NA,SARDLRGTYNEQF
TRBJ2-3,TRBV3-1,TRBD2,ASSLRTSGFTDTQY
TRBJ2-1,TRBV30,NA,AWSVGAAWAEQF
TRBJ2-5,TRBV28,NA,ASSFWGGQGIQETQY
TRBJ2-5,TRBV7-8,NA,ASSLVAQQETQY
TRBJ2-7,TRBV3-1,NA,ASSQDGVSSYEQY
TRBJ2-2,TRBV5-1,TRBD2,ASSPERGPPTGELF
TRBJ2-7,TRBV4-2,TRBD2,ASSQAGTISSYEQY
TRBJ2-6,TRBV5-1,NA,ASSLQGTSGANVLT